This record covers a single TCR beta chain. What antigen it recognizes has not been identified. Per-base qualities were not stored, and no clone one base away is much larger. Receptor libraries were prepared by multiplex PCR. The listed sequencing device is Illumina HiSeq 4000. CDR3 regions were amplified by Arm-PCR with iRepertoire HTBI primers to construct TCR beta libraries. Before sequencing, the PCR products underwent gel purification. The authors' pipeline ran thus. Across samples, 60 to 75 TRBV and 13 to 15 TRBJ segments were identified and used for gene usage analysis of CDR3 amino acid clonotypes. COPE and FqMerger were used to merge the filtered high-quality paired reads into contigs. Contigs were aligned with BLAST to IMGT TRBV, TRBD and TRBJ reference genes, and CDR3 was defined per IMGT. Any clonotype with a frequency above 0.1% was counted as a highly expanded clone. Shannon entropy was used to measure repertoire diversity, and the Gini coefficient was used to measure V-J evenness. A clonotype found in more than one individual was treated as public. The public reads were run again by TCRdb, first through fastp at Q25 and then through MiXCR, and only productive beta chains were kept. Duplicate CDR3 protein sequences are folded into a single record with the most common DNA and genes. The V and J calls follow TCRdb's processing rather than the paper's. Counted in this sample were fewer than 450,000 distinct CDR3 sequences; about 15% of them appeared once. Approximately 7.6% of the sample lies in the top ten.

The sample is drawn from a study of regulatory T cells in long-lasting Graves disease (dated by TCRdb to the early 2020s). About the study as a whole: Newly diagnosed Graves' disease patients had taken antithyroid drugs for less than 3 months. Patients with persistent Graves' disease were compared with patients with newly diagnosed Graves' disease using TCR sequencing and RNA sequencing of peripheral blood. The study took place in China and was registered as a clinical trial. A total of about 33 samples were covered by TCR sequencing, comprising approximately 13 persistent and around 20 newly diagnosed Graves' disease patients.

Study-level results and caveats: Peripheral blood alone was examined, since thyroid tissue, which constituted the primary lesion, could not be accessed. Only the TCR beta chain was sequenced and analyzed. Compared with newly diagnosed patients, persistent Graves' disease patients had lower TCR Shannon entropy and fewer highly expanded clones, which suggests clonal expansion. Patients with persistent disease shared more public clonotypes (roughly 2,900) than newly diagnosed patients did (966). Preferential use of TRBV28, TRBJ1-2 and TRBJ2-5 was observed in persistent disease, whereas TRBV20-1 and TRBJ2-1 were favored in newly diagnosed disease. The small sample size was acknowledged by the authors as a limitation that may reduce accuracy.

Read against the paper, the sample's time point label means: newly diagnosed GD, antithyroid drugs for less than 3 months. For both TCR sequencing and RNA sequencing, RNA was extracted from PBMCs using TRIzol. The diagnosis of Graves' disease followed American Thyroid Association guidelines. Patients were recruited from an endocrinology department in Xi'an, China. Each patient gave 7 to 9.5 milliliters of peripheral blood, collected in an EDTA anticoagulant tube. PBMCs were isolated by Ficoll Paque Plus density gradient separation without further T cell sorting. An Agilent 2100 Bioanalyzer and agarose gel were used to assess RNA quality, and a NanoDrop 2000 was used to measure RNA concentration. CDR1 and CDR2, looked up from the germline V gene, are SGHRS and YFSETQ. The CDR3 numbers 15 residues from cysteine through phenylalanine. Only the CDR3 portion is preserved as DNA: 45 bases, with reading frame beginning at the first base. V is cut by 4 bases and J by 1 base, and the space between the germline ends is 11 bases.

The same sample was also used in a study of T cells in Graves' hyperthyroidism and ophthalmopathy. The second study also describes: A patient counted as having stable Graves' hyperthyroidism if no progression to ophthalmopathy occurred over 18 months of follow-up. Hyperthyroidism patients were newly diagnosed, had a disease duration of under 2 months, and were aged 18 to 65 years. Patients with uncontrolled infections, other autoimmune diseases, pregnancy or lactation were excluded. Diagnoses relied on clinical symptoms, serum thyroxine and TRAb, thyroid ultrasound and orbital computed tomography. A first-round RT-PCR of the TCR CDR3 used the HTBI primer set with the Qiagen OneStep RT-PCR kit. Blood samples also contained most of the expanded thyroid clonotypes (frequency above 0.001), which suggests that blood repertoires may reflect thyroid immune responses. A model built on a 13 V-J signature distinguished ophthalmopathy from stable hyperthyroidism, reaching around 88% sensitivity and under 84% specificity in cross-validation and 80%/75% in testing. During validation, the model predicted progression to ophthalmopathy a median of around 7 months ahead of onset, with 60% to 71% sensitivity and about 75% specificity. TCR V-J signatures able to tell the groups apart were searched for in a discovery cohort of 100 or so patients, of whom over 40 had Graves' ophthalmopathy and roughly 57 had stable Graves' hyperthyroidism. Whether ophthalmopathy could be predicted prospectively was tested in an independent validation cohort made up of roughly 20 hyperthyroidism patients plus 17 patients who later progressed to ophthalmopathy. The roughly 91 discovery patients were randomly divided into training and test sets at a 7:3 ratio. In addition, the study compared T-cell repertoires in thyroid tissue and in blood from six Graves' hyperthyroidism patients. After sampling, hyperthyroidism patients received methimazole starting at 30 mg daily, and ophthalmopathy patients received high-dose intravenous methylprednisolone. Libraries were constructed in a second round of multiplex PCR, after which size selection and purification were carried out. Libraries were sequenced paired-end with 100 bp reads on an Illumina HiSeq2000. Raw data were processed with SOAPnuke, discarding reads with adapters, uncalled bases, mean Phred below 15, or no exact constant-primer or identifier match. High-quality paired reads were merged with COPE v1.2.5, and unique nucleotide sequences were defined as clonotypes. MiTCR v1.1 was used to align the clonotypes against IMGT TRBV, TRBD and TRBJ reference segments. The analysis included only V-J combinations with a frequency above 0.0001, which together covered 99% to 99.2% of the repertoires. The TCS score was defined as F50 (clonal expansion) divided by E x V (chaos), with BLOSUM62-based TCRdist calculated between CDR3 peptides within each V-J. Welch's t-statistics and random forest reduced roughly 500 V-J features to 13, which were used in a naive Bayes classifier (R e1071). No statistical method was used to set the sample size in advance, and investigators knew the group allocation. According to the paper, TCR Vbeta CDR3 sequencing was carried out on 135 peripheral blood samples, which came from under 50 ophthalmopathy, under 80 hyperthyroidism and about 17 progressor patients.

In this chain, TRBV5-1 is recombined with TRBJ2-2; the best D guess is TRBD2, with 6 bases matching. The sequencing here drew on peripheral blood mononuclear cells (PBMCs), taken at new diagnosis, from a patient treated with antithyroid drugs. The TCR comes from a woman aged 40 to 49 with Graves disease. Donor details come from another sample of the same person, matched by shared clones. The nucleotide sequence is given as TGCGCCAGCAGCCCTTGGGGGGTGAACACCGGGGAGCTGTTTTTT. This is translated as CASSPWGVNTGELFF.